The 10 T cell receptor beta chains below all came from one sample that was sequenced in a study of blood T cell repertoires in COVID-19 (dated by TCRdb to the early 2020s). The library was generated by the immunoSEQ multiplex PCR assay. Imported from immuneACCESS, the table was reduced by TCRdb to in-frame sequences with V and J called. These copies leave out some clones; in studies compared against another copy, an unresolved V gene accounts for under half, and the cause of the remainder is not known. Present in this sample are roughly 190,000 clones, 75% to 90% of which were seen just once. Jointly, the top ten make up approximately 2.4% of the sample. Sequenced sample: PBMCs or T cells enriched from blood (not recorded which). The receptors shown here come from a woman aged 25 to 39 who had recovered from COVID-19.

The CDR3 region has the DNA TGTGCCAGCAGTGAGGAGGGCGTTTCCTACAATGAGCAGTTCTTC. Protein sequence: CASSEEGVSYNEQFF. The chain uses TRBV6-1 and TRBJ2-1, with D possibly matching TRBD2 (6 bases). The CDR3 is 15 amino acids. Between the trimmed V and J ends, which lost 3 bases and 1 base, there was a span of 10 bases. Germline assignment: CDR1 MNHNS and CDR2 SASEGT.

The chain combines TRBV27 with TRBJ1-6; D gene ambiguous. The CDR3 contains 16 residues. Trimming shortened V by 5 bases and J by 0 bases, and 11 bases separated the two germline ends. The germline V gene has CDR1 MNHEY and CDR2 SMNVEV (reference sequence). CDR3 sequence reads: CASSKEGSSYNSPLHF. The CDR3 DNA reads TGTGCCAGCAGTAAGGAGGGAAGCTCCTATAATTCACCCCTCCACTTT.

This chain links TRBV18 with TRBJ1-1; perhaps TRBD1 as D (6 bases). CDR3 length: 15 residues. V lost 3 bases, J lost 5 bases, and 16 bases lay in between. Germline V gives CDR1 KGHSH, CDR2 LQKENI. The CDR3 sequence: CASSPSRQVGTEAFF. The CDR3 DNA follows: TGTGCCAGCTCACCCTCACGACAGGTTGGAACTGAAGCTTTCTTT.

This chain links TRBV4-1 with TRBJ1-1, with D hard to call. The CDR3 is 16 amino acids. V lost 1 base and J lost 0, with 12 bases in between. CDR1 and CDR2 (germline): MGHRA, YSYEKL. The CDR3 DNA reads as TGCGCCAGCAGCCAAGCGAGGATCACTATGAACACTGAAGCTTTCTTT. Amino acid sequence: CASSQARITMNTEAFF.

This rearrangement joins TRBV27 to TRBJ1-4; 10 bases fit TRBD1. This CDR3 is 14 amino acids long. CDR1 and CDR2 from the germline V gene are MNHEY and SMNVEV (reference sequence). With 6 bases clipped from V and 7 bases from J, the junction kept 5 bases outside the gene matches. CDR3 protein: CASRETGGFEKLFF. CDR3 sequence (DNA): TGTGCCAGCAGGGAGACAGGGGGCTTTGAAAAACTGTTTTTT.

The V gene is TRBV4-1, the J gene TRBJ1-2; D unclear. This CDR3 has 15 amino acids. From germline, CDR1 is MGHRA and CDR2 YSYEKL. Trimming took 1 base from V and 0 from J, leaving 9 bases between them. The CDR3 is CASSQGSGTNYGYTF. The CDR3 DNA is TGCGCCAGCAGCCAAGGATCGGGTACTAACTATGGCTACACCTTC.

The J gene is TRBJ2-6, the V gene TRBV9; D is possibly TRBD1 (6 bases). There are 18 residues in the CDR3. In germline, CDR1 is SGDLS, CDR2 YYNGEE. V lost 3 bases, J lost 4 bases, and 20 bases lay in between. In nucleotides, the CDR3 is TGTGCCAGCAGCGCTTCCTTTCCTACAGGGTCAGGGGCCAACGTCCTGACTTTC. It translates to CASSASFPTGSGANVLTF.

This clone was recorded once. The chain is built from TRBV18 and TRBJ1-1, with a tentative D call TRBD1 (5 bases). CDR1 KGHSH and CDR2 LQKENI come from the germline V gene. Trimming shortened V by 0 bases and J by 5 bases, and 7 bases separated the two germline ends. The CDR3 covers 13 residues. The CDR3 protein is CASSPPQGTEAFF. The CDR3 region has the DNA TGTGCCAGCTCACCACCCCAGGGTACTGAAGCTTTCTTT.

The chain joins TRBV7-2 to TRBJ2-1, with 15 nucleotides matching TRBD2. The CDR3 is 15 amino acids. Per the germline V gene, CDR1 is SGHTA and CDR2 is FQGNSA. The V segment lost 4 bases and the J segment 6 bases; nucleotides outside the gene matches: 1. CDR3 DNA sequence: TGTGCCAGCAGCTCGGGACTAGCGGGAGGCAATGAGCAGTTCTTC. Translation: CASSSGLAGGNEQFF.

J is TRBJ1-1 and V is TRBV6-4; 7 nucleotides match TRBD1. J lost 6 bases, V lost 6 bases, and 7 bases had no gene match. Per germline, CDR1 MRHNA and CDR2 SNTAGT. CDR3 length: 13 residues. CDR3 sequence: CASRPSGQAEAFF. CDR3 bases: TGTGCCAGCAGGCCATCCGGACAGGCTGAAGCTTTCTTT.